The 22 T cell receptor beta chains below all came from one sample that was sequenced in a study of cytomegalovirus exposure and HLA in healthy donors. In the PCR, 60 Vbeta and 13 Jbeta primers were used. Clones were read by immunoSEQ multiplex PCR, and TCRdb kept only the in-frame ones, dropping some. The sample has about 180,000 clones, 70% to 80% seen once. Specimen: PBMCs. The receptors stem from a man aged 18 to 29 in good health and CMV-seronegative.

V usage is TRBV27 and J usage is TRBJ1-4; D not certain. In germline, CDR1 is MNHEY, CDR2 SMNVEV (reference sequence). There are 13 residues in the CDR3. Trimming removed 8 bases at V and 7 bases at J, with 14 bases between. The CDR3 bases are TGTGCCAGCCGGTTTTCCGGGAGTGAAAAACTGTTTTTT. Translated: CASRFSGSEKLFF.

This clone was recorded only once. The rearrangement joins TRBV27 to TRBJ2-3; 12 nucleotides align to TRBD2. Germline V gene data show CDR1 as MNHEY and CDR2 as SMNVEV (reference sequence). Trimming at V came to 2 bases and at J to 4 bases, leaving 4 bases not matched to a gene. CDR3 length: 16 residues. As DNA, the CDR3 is TGTGCCAGCAGTTTACTAGCGGGGGGGATCGCAGATACGCAGTATTTT. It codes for CASSLLAGGIADTQYF.

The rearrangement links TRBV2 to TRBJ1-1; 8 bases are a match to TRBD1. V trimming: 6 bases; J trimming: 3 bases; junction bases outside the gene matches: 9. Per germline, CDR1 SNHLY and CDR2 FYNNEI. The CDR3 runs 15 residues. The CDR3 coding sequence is TGTGCCAGCAGCCACAGGGGGTTAACGTACACTGAAGCTTTCTTT. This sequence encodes CASSHRGLTYTEAFF.

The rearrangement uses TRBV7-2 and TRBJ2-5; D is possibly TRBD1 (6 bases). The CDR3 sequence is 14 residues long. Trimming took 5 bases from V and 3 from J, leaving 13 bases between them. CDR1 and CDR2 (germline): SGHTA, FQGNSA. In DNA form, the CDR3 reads TGTGCCAGCAGCCGGTTGCCAGGGGAAGAGACCCAGTACTTC. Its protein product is CASSRLPGEETQYF.

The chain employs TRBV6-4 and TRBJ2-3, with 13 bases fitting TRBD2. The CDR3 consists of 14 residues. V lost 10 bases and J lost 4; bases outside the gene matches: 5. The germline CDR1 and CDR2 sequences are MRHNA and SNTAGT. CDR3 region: CATRLAGGADTQYF. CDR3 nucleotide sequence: TGTGCCACCCGACTAGCGGGGGGTGCAGATACGCAGTATTTT.

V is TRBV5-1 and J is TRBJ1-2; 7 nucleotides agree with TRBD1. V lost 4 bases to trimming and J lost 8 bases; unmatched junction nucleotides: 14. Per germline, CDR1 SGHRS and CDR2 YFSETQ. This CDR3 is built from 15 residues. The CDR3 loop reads CASSGRSGQTDGYTF. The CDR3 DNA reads TGCGCCAGCAGCGGAAGATCGGGACAGACGGACGGCTACACCTTC.

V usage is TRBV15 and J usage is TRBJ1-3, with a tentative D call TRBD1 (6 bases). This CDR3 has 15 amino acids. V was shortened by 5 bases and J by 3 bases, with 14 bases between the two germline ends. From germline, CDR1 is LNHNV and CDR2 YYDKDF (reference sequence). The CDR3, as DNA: TGTGCCACCAGCTCAGACAGGACGGGTGGAAACACCATATATTTT. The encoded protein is CATSSDRTGGNTIYF.

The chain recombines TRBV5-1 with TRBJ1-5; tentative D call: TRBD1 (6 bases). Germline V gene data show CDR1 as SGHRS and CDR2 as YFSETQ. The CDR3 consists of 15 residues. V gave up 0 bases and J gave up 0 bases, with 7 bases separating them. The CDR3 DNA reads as TGCGCCAGCAGCTTGGAGGGGGATAGCAATCAGCCCCAGCATTTT. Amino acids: CASSLEGDSNQPQHF.

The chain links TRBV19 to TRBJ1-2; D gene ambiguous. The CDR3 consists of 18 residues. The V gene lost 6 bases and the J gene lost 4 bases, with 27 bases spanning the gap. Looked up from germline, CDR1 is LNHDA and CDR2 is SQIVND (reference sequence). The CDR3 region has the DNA TGTGCCAGTAGACGCCGGGGAGGAAGCGAGCACCAGATCTATGGCTACACCTTC. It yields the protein CASRRRGGSEHQIYGYTF. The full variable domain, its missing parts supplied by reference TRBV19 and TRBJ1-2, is DGGITQSPKYLFRKEGQNVTLSCEQNLNHDAMYWYRQDPGQGLRLIYYSQIVNDFQKGDIAEGYSVSREKKESFPLTVTSAQKNPTAFYLCASRRRGGSEHQIYGYTFGSGTRLTVV.

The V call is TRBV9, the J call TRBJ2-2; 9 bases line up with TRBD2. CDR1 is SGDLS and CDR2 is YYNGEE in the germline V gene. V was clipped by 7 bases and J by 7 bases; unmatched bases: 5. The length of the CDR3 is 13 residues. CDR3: CASLSGSGGELFF. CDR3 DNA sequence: TGTGCCAGCCTTAGCGGGAGTGGCGGGGAGCTGTTTTTT.

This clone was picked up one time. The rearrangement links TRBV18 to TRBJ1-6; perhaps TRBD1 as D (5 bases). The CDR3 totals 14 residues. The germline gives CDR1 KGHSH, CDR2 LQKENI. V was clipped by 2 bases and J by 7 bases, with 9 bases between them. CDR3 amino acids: CASSPAGYNSPLHF. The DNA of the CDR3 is TGTGCCAGCTCACCAGCAGGGTACAATTCACCCCTCCACTTT. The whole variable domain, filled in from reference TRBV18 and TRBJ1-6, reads NAGVMQNPRHLVRRRGQEARLRCSPMKGHSHVYWYRQLPEEGLKFMVYLQKENIIDESGMPKERFSAEFPKEGPSILRIQQVVRGDSAAYFCASSPAGYNSPLHFGNGTRLTVT.

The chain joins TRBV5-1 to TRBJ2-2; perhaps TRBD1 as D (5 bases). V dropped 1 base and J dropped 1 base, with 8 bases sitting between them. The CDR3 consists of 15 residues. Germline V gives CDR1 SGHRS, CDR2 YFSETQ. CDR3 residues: CASSLYTGNTGELFF. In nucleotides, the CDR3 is TGCGCCAGCAGCTTGTACACAGGGAACACCGGGGAGCTGTTTTTT. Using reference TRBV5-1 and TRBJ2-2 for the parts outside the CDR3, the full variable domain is KAGVTQTPRYLIKTRGQQVTLSCSPISGHRSVSWYQQTPGQGLQFLFEYFSETQRNKGNFPGRFSGRQFSNSRSEMNVSTLELGDSALYLCASSLYTGNTGELFFGEGSRLTVL.

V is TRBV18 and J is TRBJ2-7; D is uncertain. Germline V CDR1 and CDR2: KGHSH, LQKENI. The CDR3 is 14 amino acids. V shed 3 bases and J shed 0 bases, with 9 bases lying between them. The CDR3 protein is CASSPRQSSYEQYF. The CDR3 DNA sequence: TGTGCCAGCTCACCGAGGCAGAGCTCCTACGAGCAGTACTTC.

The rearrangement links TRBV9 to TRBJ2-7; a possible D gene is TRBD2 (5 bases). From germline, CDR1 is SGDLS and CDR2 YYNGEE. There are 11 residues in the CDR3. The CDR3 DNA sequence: TGTGCTCTCCCCGGGGTCTACGAGCAGTACTTC. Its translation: CALPGVYEQYF.

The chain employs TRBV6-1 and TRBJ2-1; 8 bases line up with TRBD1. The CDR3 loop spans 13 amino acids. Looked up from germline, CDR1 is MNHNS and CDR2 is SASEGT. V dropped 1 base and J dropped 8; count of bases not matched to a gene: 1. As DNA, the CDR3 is TGTGCCAGCAGTGAAGACAGGGGGGATGAGCAGTTCTTC. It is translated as CASSEDRGDEQFF.

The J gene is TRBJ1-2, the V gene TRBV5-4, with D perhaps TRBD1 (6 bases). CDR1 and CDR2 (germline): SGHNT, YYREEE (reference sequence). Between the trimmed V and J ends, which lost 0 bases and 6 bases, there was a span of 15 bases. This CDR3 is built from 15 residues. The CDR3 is CASSLDPGALNGYTF. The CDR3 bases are TGTGCCAGCAGCTTGGACCCAGGGGCTCTAAATGGCTACACCTTC.

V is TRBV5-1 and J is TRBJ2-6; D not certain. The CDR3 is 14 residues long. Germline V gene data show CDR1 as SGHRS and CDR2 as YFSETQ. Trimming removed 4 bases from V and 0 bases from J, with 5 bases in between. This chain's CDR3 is CASSQNSGANVLTF. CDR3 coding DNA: TGCGCCAGCAGCCAGAACTCTGGGGCCAACGTCCTGACTTTC.

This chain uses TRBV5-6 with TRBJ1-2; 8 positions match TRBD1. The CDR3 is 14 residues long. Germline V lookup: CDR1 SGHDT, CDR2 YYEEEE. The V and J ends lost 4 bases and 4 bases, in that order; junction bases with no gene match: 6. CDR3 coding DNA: TGTGCCAGCAGCGGACAGGGTGGAGGCTATGGCTACACCTTC. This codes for CASSGQGGGYGYTF.

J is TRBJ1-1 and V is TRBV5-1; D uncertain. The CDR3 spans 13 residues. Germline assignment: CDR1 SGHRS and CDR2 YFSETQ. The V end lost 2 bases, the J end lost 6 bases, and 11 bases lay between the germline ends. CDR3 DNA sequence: TGCGCCAGCAGCTTCTACGGTTCTTCTGAAGCTTTCTTT. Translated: CASSFYGSSEAFF.

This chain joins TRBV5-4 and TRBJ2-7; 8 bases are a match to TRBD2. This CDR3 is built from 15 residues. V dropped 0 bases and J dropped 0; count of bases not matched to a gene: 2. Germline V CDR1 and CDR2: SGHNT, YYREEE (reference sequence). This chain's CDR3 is CASSLAGTSSYEQYF. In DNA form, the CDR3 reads TGTGCCAGCAGCTTGGCCGGGACTAGCTCCTACGAGCAGTACTTC.

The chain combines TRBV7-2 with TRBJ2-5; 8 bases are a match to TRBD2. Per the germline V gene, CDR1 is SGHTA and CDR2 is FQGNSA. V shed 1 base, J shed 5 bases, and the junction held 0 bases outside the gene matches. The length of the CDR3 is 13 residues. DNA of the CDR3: TGTGCCAGCAGCTTAGGCGGGGGGGAGACCCAGTACTTC. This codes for CASSLGGGETQYF.

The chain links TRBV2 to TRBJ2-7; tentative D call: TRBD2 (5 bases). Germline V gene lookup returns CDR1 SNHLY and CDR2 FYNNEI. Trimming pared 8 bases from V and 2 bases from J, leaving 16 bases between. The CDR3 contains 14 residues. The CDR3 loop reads CASCLSWGAYEQYF. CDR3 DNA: TGTGCCAGCTGCCTTAGTTGGGGAGCCTACGAGCAGTACTTC.